A single sample is the source of the 6 T cell receptor beta chains below, sequenced in a study of beta chain features in type 1 diabetes (dated by TCRdb to 2017 to 2018). Library creation used the immunoSEQ multiplex PCR assay. The entire isolated RNA was reverse transcribed using the High Capacity cDNA Reverse Transcription Kit, and thus expressed TCRB transcripts were sequenced. Held by TCRdb, this immuneACCESS table contains in-frame sequences only and omits some clones. Under half of the omission traces to an unresolved V gene where checked; the cause of the rest is unknown. This sample lists roughly 140,000 clones; under 60% were detected once. 0.4% to 0.5% of the sample goes to the ten largest clones. The source material was Tregs from blood. The cell subset or site label, as the study defines it: regulatory CD4+ T cells. Receptors were obtained from a man between 18 and 35 years old in good health.

This clone was counted between two and nine times. V usage is TRBV27 and J usage is TRBJ1-1; D remains unclear. The V end was cut by 7 bases, the J end by 0 bases, with 9 bases between. This CDR3 is built from 13 residues. Germline CDR1 MNHEY, CDR2 SMNVEV (reference sequence). The CDR3 loop reads CASKPHMNTEAFF. The CDR3 nucleotides read TGTGCCAGCAAACCACACATGAACACTGAAGCTTTCTTT.

The chain employs TRBV20-1 and TRBJ2-7; D is perhaps TRBD1 (5 bases). The CDR3 length is 11 residues. V lost 3 bases and J 6 bases, leaving 9 bases between the germline ends. The germline V gene has CDR1 DFQATT and CDR2 SNEGSKA (reference sequence). CDR3 residues: CSASRVGEQYF. CDR3 bases: TGCAGTGCTAGCAGGGTGGGCGAGCAGTACTTC.

This clone was seen just once. The chain has TRBV9 and TRBJ2-2; TRBD2 aligns across 11 bases. Per germline, CDR1 SGDLS and CDR2 YYNGEE. The trim removed 1 base at V and 4 bases at J, leaving 3 bases unmatched. This CDR3 is 16 amino acids long. CDR3 residues: CASSVSSGRITGELFF. CDR3 DNA sequence: TGTGCCAGCAGCGTATCTAGCGGGAGGATCACCGGGGAGCTGTTTTTT.

This rearrangement joins TRBV7-8 to TRBJ1-1, with D unclear. V lost 1 base to trimming and J lost 4 bases, with 10 bases between them. The CDR3 spans 14 residues. CDR1 is SGHVS, CDR2 FQNEAQ, per germline. In DNA form, the CDR3 reads TGTGCCAGCAGCTTAGGGCAATTTCTCACTGAAGCTTTCTTT. This gives the protein CASSLGQFLTEAFF. Based on the CDR3 plus reference TRBV7-8 and TRBJ1-1, the full variable domain is GAGVSQSPRYKVAKRGQDVALRCDPISGHVSLFWYQQALGQGPEFLTYFQNEAQLDKSGLPSDRFFAERPEGSVSTLKIQRTQQEDSAVYLCASSLGQFLTEAFFGQGTRLTVV.

Only one count was recorded for this clone. V and J are TRBV19 and TRBJ1-1, with no clear D. This CDR3 has 12 amino acids. Germline CDR1 and CDR2: LNHDA and SQIVND (reference sequence). V gave up 6 bases and J gave up 3 bases, with 8 bases separating them. CDR3 loop: CASSPSDTEAFF. The CDR3, as DNA: TGTGCCAGTAGCCCCTCTGACACTGAAGCTTTCTTT.

There are a few counts of this clone. This rearrangement joins TRBV7-9 to TRBJ1-5; no reliable D call. The CDR3 is made up of 14 amino acids. V was trimmed by 4 bases and J by 0 bases, leaving 7 bases between them. Germline CDR1 is SEHNR and CDR2 is FQNEAQ (reference sequence). The CDR3 sequence is CASSSGYSNQPQHF. CDR3 DNA sequence: TGTGCCAGCAGCTCCGGGTATAGCAATCAGCCCCAGCATTTT.